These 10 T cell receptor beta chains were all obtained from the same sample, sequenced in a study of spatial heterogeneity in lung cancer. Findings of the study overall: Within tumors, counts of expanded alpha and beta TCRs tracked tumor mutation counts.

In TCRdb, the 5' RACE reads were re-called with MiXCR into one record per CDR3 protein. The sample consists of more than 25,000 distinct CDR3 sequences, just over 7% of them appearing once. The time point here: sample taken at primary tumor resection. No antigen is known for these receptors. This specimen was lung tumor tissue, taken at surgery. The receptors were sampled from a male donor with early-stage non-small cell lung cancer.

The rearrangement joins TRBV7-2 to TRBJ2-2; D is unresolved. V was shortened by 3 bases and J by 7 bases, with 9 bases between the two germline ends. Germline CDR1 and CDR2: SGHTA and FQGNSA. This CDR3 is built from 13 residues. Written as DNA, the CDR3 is TGTGCCAGCAGCTTGATCACGGGCGGGGAGCTGTTTTTT. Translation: CASSLITGGELFF.

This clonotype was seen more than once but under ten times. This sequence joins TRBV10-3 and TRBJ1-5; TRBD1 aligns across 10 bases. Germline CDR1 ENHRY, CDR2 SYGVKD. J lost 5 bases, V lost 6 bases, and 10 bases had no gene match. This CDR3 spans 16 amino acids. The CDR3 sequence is CAISRQGAGLDQPQHF. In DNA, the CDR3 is TGTGCCATCAGCAGACAGGGGGCCGGTCTTGATCAGCCCCAGCATTTT.

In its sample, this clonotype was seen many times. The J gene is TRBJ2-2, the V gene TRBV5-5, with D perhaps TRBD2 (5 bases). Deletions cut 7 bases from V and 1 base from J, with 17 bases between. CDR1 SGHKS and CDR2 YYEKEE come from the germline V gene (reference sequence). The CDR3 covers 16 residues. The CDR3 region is CASSWGSALNTGELFF. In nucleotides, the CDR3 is TGTGCCAGCTCCTGGGGTAGCGCCCTGAACACCGGGGAGCTGTTTTTT.

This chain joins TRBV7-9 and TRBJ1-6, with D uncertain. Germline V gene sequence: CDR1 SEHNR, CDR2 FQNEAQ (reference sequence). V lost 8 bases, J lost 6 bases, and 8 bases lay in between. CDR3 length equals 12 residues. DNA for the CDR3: TGTGCCAGCGGGCAGGCTAATTCACCCCTCCACTTT. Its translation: CASGQANSPLHF.

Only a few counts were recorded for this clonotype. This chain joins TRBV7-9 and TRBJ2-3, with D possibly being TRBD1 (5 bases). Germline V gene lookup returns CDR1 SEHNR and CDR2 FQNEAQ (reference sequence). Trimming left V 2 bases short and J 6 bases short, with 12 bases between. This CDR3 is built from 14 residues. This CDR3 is CASSLTGAWDTQYF. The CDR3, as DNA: TGTGCCAGCAGCTTAACAGGTGCCTGGGATACGCAGTATTTT.

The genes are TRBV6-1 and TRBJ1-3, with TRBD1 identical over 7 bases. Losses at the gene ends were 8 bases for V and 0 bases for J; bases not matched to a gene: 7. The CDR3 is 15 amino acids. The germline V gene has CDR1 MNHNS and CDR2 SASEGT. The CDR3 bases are TGTGCCAGCGGGGGACAGTTGCTCTCTGGAAACACCATATATTTT. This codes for CASGGQLLSGNTIYF.

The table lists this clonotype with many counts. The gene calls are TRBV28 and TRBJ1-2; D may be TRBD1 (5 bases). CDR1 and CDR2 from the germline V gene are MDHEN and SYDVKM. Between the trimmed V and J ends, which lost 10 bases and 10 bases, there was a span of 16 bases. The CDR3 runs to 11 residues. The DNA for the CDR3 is TGTGCCACCACTCAGGGTATAGACTACACCTTC. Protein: CATTQGIDYTF.

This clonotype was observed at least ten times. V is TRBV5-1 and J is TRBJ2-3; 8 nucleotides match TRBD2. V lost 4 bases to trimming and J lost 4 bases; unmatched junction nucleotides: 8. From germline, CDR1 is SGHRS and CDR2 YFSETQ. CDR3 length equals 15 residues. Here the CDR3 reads CASSPRGGRADTQYF. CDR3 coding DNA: TGCGCCAGCAGCCCACGGGGGGGCCGTGCAGATACGCAGTATTTT. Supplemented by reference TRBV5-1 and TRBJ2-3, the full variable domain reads KAGVTQTPRYLIKTRGQQVTLSCSPISGHRSVSWYQQTPGQGLQFLFEYFSETQRNKGNFPGRFSGRQFSNSRSEMNVSTLELGDSALYLCASSPRGGRADTQYFGPGTRLTVL.

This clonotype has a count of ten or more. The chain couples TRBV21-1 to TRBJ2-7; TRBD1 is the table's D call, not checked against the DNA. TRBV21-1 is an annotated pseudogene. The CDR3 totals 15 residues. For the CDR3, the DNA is TGTGCCAGCAGCACCGGACAGGGGCCTATCGACGAGCAGTACTTC. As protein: CASSTGQGPIDEQYF.

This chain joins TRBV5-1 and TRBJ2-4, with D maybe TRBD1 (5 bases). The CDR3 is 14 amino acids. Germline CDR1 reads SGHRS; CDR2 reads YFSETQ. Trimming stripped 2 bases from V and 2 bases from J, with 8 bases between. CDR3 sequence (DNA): TGCGCCAGCAGCTTCCAGGGAACCAAAAACATTCAGTACTTC. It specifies CASSFQGTKNIQYF.